The 25 T cell receptor beta chains presented below share a single source sample, sequenced in a study of T cells in Graves' hyperthyroidism and ophthalmopathy. From RNA transcripts, TCR beta CDR3 regions were amplified. When the TCR CDR3 underwent first-round RT-PCR, the HTBI primer set was used. In TCRdb, the multiplex PCR reads were re-called with MiXCR into one record per CDR3 protein. The repertoire includes about 350,000 distinct CDR3 sequences, over 11% of them detected once, and under 30% sits in the top ten. The sample taken for sequencing was blood. The receptors here all came from a young woman with Graves' hyperthyroidism.

The chain recombines TRBV5-4 with TRBJ2-1; TRBD2 might be the D (6 bases). V lost 6 bases, J lost 0 bases, and 16 bases lay in between. This CDR3 is 16 amino acids long. CDR1 and CDR2 from the germline V gene are SGHNT and YYREEE (reference sequence). CDR3 DNA: TGTGCCAGCAACTCCTTTAGCGGTAGCTCCTACAATGAGCAGTTCTTC. Translated, it gives CASNSFSGSSYNEQFF.

This rearrangement joins TRBV4-1 to TRBJ1-6; D possibly corresponds to TRBD1 (6 bases). Deletions cut 0 bases from V and 6 bases from J, with 12 bases between. Germline assignment: CDR1 MGHRA and CDR2 YSYEKL. This CDR3 is 16 amino acids long. The CDR3 reads CASSQEKGEGNSPLHF. CDR3 DNA: TGCGCCAGCAGCCAAGAGAAGGGGGAGGGTAATTCACCCCTCCACTTT.

This clonotype was seen a few times. This chain connects TRBV7-3 to TRBJ2-3; 12 bases match TRBD1. The CDR3 has 14 residues. Germline-derived CDR1 and CDR2 are SGHTA and FQGTGA. The ends lost 8 bases at V and 5 bases at J; junction bases unmatched: 5. The CDR3 loop reads CASGGTGGLDTQYF. The CDR3 DNA reads as TGTGCCAGCGGGGGGACAGGGGGCCTAGATACGCAGTATTTT.

A few counts support this clonotype. This rearrangement joins TRBV11-2 to TRBJ2-3; 8 bases match TRBD2. Germline assignment: CDR1 SGHAT and CDR2 FQNNGV. The ends lost 5 bases at V and 3 bases at J; junction bases unmatched: 10. This CDR3 spans 16 amino acids. The CDR3 loop reads CASSNEAGVGTDTQYF. Here the CDR3 DNA reads TGTGCCAGCAGCAATGAAGCGGGAGTGGGAACAGATACGCAGTATTTT.

This rearrangement joins TRBV4-1 to TRBJ2-3; D call uncertain. Per germline, CDR1 MGHRA and CDR2 YSYEKL. This CDR3 contains 15 residues. Between the trimmed V and J ends, which lost 1 base and 0 bases, there was a span of 8 bases. CDR3 bases: TGCGCCAGCAGCCAAGGGGGATCTAGCACAGATACGCAGTATTTT. Its protein product is CASSQGGSSTDTQYF.

The V gene is TRBV7-8, the J gene TRBJ2-3; D is possibly TRBD1 or TRBD2 (5 bases each). The CDR3 sequence is 15 residues long. The ends were cut back, 5 bases at V and 3 bases at J, with 15 bases in the middle. Per germline, CDR1 SGHVS and CDR2 FQNEAQ. DNA of the CDR3: TGTGCCAGCAGCCCTTTCGGTGGGACGACAGATACGCAGTATTTT. Translating it yields CASSPFGGTTDTQYF.

At least ten counts were recorded for this clonotype. V gene TRBV6-1 combines with J gene TRBJ2-2; D possibly uses TRBD1 or TRBD2 (6 bases each). Germline CDR1 MNHNS, CDR2 SASEGT. Between the trimmed V and J ends, which lost 7 bases and 0 bases, there was a span of 15 bases. This CDR3 spans 16 amino acids. The CDR3 sequence is CASMARGPANTGELFF. CDR3 in DNA: TGTGCCAGCATGGCTCGGGGGCCCGCGAACACCGGGGAGCTGTTTTTT.

This clonotype was seen at least ten times. The rearrangement joins TRBV2 to TRBJ2-3, with D possibly TRBD1 on 5 matching bases. V was trimmed by 4 bases and J by 0 bases, leaving 8 bases between them. Per germline, CDR1 SNHLY and CDR2 FYNNEI. This CDR3 comprises 14 residues. The CDR3 spells CASSADRSTDTQYF. For the CDR3, the DNA is TGTGCCAGCAGTGCCGACAGAAGCACAGATACGCAGTATTTT. The full variable domain, rest sourced from reference TRBV2 and TRBJ2-3, is EPEVTQTPSHQVTQMGQEVILRCVPISNHLYFYWYRQILGQKVEFLVSFYNNEISEKSEIFDDQFSVERPDGSNFTLKIRSTKLEDSAMYFCASSADRSTDTQYFGPGTRLTVL.

The V call is TRBV27, the J call TRBJ2-6; D gene unclear. This CDR3 has 15 residues. Germline CDR1 MNHEY, CDR2 SMNVEV (reference sequence). V shed 4 bases and J shed 0 bases, with 7 bases lying between them. Here the CDR3 DNA reads TGTGCCAGCAGTTCAATTGCCTCTGGGGCCAACGTCCTGACTTTC. Translating gives CASSSIASGANVLTF.

This chain connects TRBV30 to TRBJ1-1, with D possibly matching TRBD1 (5 bases). The V end lost 2 bases, the J end lost 0 bases, and 13 bases lay between the germline ends. The CDR3 length is 15 residues. CDR1 and CDR2 (germline): GTSNPN, SVGIG (reference sequence). CDR3 DNA sequence: TGTGCCTGGAGTCCACGGGGCCCCATGAACACTGAAGCTTTCTTT. This gives the protein CAWSPRGPMNTEAFF.

The chain combines TRBV19 with TRBJ1-1; D ambiguous. V was cut by 4 bases and J by 1 base, with 13 bases left in between. The CDR3 covers 15 residues. The germline CDR1 and CDR2 sequences are LNHDA and SQIVND (reference sequence). DNA of the CDR3: TGTGCCAGTAGTAAGGCGAAAGGAAGGAACACTGAAGCTTTCTTT. Amino acid sequence: CASSKAKGRNTEAFF.

The rearrangement uses TRBV12-3 or TRBV12-4 and TRBJ1-1; D not certain. Trimming removed 1 base from V and 1 base from J, with 4 bases in between. The CDR3 spans 13 residues. The CDR3 DNA is TGTGCCAGCAGTTTAGGAAAGAACACTGAAGCTTTCTTT. It is translated as CASSLGKNTEAFF.

The V gene is TRBV5-1, the J gene TRBJ2-5, with 13 bases aligning to TRBD2. Looked up from germline, CDR1 is SGHRS and CDR2 is YFSETQ. Unmatched junction bases numbered 13, after V lost 6 bases and J lost 5 bases. The CDR3 totals 17 residues. The CDR3 nucleotides are TGCGCCAGCACCAAGGGACTAGCGGGACTGCGCGAGGAGACCCAGTACTTC. Translated, it gives CASTKGLAGLREETQYF.

Many counts were recorded for this clonotype. This chain joins TRBV27 and TRBJ2-3; a possible D gene is TRBD1 (6 bases). Germline lookup yields CDR1 MNHEY and CDR2 SMNVEV (reference sequence). The CDR3 is 14 amino acids. V lost 6 bases and J lost 6, with 16 bases in between. In DNA form, the CDR3 reads TGTGCCAGCAGCCACAGGGTTTCAGGCGATACGCAGTATTTT. As protein: CASSHRVSGDTQYF.

This clonotype appeared many times. The chain joins TRBV18 to TRBJ2-3, with unresolved D. The CDR3 extends over 12 amino acids. V lost 6 bases and J 6 bases, leaving 10 bases between the germline ends. Looked up from germline, CDR1 is KGHSH and CDR2 is LQKENI. Here the CDR3 reads CASSPMGDTQYF. CDR3 in DNA: TGTGCCAGCTCGCCTATGGGGGATACGCAGTATTTT.

The rearrangement uses TRBV27 and TRBJ2-7, with 8 bases fitting TRBD2. The CDR3 runs to 20 residues. Trimming cost V 10 bases and J 4 bases; bases outside gene matches: 30. CDR1 and CDR2 (germline): MNHEY, SMNVEV (reference sequence). The CDR3 nucleotides are TGTGCCACCACGGAGAGGGGGGGGGGTATTCGAGCGGGAGAGACTTACGAGCAGTACTTC. It translates to CATTERGGGIRAGETYEQYF.

The chain links TRBV29-1 to TRBJ2-2; D unresolved. Germline V lookup: CDR1 SQVTM, CDR2 ANQGSEA. V lost 5 bases and J 3 bases, leaving 10 bases between the germline ends. The CDR3 spans 13 residues. Here the CDR3 reads CSVRRMDTGELFF. As DNA, the CDR3 is TGCAGCGTTCGGAGAATGGACACCGGGGAGCTGTTTTTT.

This clonotype was seen repeatedly, ten times or more. This chain uses TRBV15 with TRBJ2-1; 7 bases align to TRBD2. The CDR3 is 19 residues long. Germline trimming cut 0 bases from V and 2 bases from J; bases unmatched to any gene: 13. Germline values: CDR1 LNHNV, CDR2 YYDKDF (reference sequence). This chain's CDR3 is CATSRDWVSLRGTYNEQFF. The CDR3 region has the DNA TGTGCCACCAGCAGAGATTGGGTGTCTCTGCGGGGGACCTACAATGAGCAGTTCTTC.

Details on this clonotype: The germline gene is not matched at one end of the junction; a read error may be the cause. The rearrangement joins TRBV6-4 to TRBJ1-1; D is possibly TRBD1 (5 bases). Per the germline V gene, CDR1 is MRHNA and CDR2 is SNTAGT. This CDR3 is 13 amino acids long. CDR3 coding DNA: TGTGCCCGCAGCAGGGACCCGAACACTGAAGCTTTCTTT. Amino acid sequence: CARSRDPNTEAFF.

This clonotype was detected many times. V and J are TRBV28 and TRBJ2-7, with 7 bases fitting TRBD2. CDR3 size: 14 residues. V was pared by 4 bases and J by 6 bases, with 9 bases of the junction left unmatched. Looked up from germline, CDR1 is MDHEN and CDR2 is SYDVKM. Written as DNA, the CDR3 is TGTGCCAGCAGTTGGCCCCCTGGGGGGGGCGAGCAGTACTTC. Translation: CASSWPPGGGEQYF.

The table lists this clonotype with many counts. In DNA form, the CDR3 reads TGTGCCAGCAGTTTGTCGGAGGTGGGGCCTCAAGAGACCCAGTACTTC. It codes for CASSLSEVGPQETQYF. The chain combines TRBV12-3 or TRBV12-4 with TRBJ2-5; either TRBD1 or TRBD2 may fit D (5 bases each). Trimming cost V 3 bases and J 2 bases, with 16 bases left between them. CDR3 length equals 16 residues.

There are many counts of this clonotype. The chain combines TRBV7-3 with TRBJ2-2; 11 nucleotides align to TRBD2. CDR1 is SGHTA and CDR2 is FQGTGA in the germline V gene. This CDR3 spans 19 amino acids. V dropped 2 bases and J dropped 7; count of bases not matched to a gene: 15. The DNA of the CDR3 is TGTGCCAGCAGCTTAGTCCCGATAGCGGGAGGGGGCCATGGCGGGGAGCTGTTTTTT. It yields the protein CASSLVPIAGGGHGGELFF. The full variable domain, with the rest looked up from reference TRBV7-3 and TRBJ2-2, is GAGVSQTPSNKVTEKGKYVELRCDPISGHTALYWYRQSLGQGPEFLIYFQGTGAADDSGLPNDRFFAVRPEGSVSTLKIQRTERGDSAVYLCASSLVPIAGGGHGGELFFGEGSRLTVL.

This clonotype was detected ten times or more. This chain connects TRBV7-2 to TRBJ2-1, with 13 bases identical to TRBD2. From germline, CDR1 is SGHTA and CDR2 FQGNSA. The J segment lost 0 bases and the V segment lost 6 bases, leaving 11 bases of the junction unmatched. This CDR3 region has 19 residues. The CDR3 DNA sequence: TGTGCCAGCAGACCCGGGACTAGCGGGATAGGAGGCTCCTACAATGAGCAGTTCTTC. Translation: CASRPGTSGIGGSYNEQFF.

This clonotype has a handful of counts. The V call is TRBV5-5, the J call TRBJ1-2; D may be TRBD1 (5 bases). This CDR3 is built from 14 residues. Trimming cost V 4 bases and J 8 bases, with 18 bases left between them. Germline V gives CDR1 SGHKS, CDR2 YYEKEE (reference sequence). In DNA, the CDR3 is TGTGCCAGCAGCCTGGGGACCGCGTTACCGGGCTACACCTTC. Translated, it gives CASSLGTALPGYTF.

This clonotype was seen many times. The chain joins TRBV28 to TRBJ2-7; 8 positions agree with TRBD2. Germline trimming cut 3 bases from V and 2 bases from J; bases unmatched to any gene: 6. The CDR3 consists of 15 residues. Per the germline V gene, CDR1 is MDHEN and CDR2 is SYDVKM. The CDR3: CASSFPREGTYEQYF. The CDR3 DNA reads TGTGCCAGCAGTTTCCCCCGGGAGGGGACCTACGAGCAGTACTTC.